Listed below are T cell receptor beta chains from one sample, sequenced in a study of cytomegalovirus exposure and HLA in healthy donors. Using immunoSEQ multiplex PCR, the repertoire was profiled, and TCRdb retains in-frame clones only, with some absent. The sample has fewer than 200,000 clones, 65% to 80% seen once. The specimen sequenced was PBMCs. All receptors come from a woman in her 40s in good health and CMV-seronegative. CDR3s include the opening cysteine and the closing phenylalanine or tryptophan. Each record gives: CDR3 length, J gene, D gene, clone size, V gene, CDR3 DNA, CDR3 protein. A D gene is named only where the DNA matches it firmly. Clone size appears in some rows only: once, few, many, or a class for an expanded clone.

>17|TRBJ2-1|TRBD2|-|TRBV5-1
TGCGCCAGCAGCTTGGGGGGACTAGCGGGAGGACACAATGAGCAGTTCTTC
CASSLGGLAGGHNEQFF
>18|TRBJ2-5|TRBD2|-|TRBV7-6
TGTGCCAGCAGCTTAGTGGGGGGGACTAGCGGGACCCAAGAGACCCAGTACTTC
CASSLVGGTSGTQETQYF
>12|TRBJ1-1|-|-|TRBV5-1
TGCGCCAGCAGCTTGGCCGACACTGAAGCTTTCTTT
CASSLADTEAFF
>13|TRBJ2-7|TRBD2|-|TRBV5-3
TGTGCCAGTCCTAAGCGGGGGTACTACGAGCAGTACTTC
CASPKRGYYEQYF
>15|TRBJ2-1|-|once|TRBV5-1
TGCGCCAGCAGCTTGGCCGGGAGCTCCTACAATGAGCAGTTCTTC
CASSLAGSSYNEQFF
>11|TRBJ2-1|-|-|TRBV5-6
TGTGCCAGCAGCTCTAGCGAGAAGCAGTTCTTC
CASSSSEKQFF
>16|TRBJ1-4|TRBD1|-|TRBV9
TGTGCCAGCAGCGGTAGTGTTAGGACAGGGGAGAAAAAACTGTTTTTT
CASSGSVRTGEKKLFF
>12|TRBJ2-7|-|-|TRBV2
TGTGCCAGCCTAGGGGCAGCTTACGAGCAGTACTTC
CASLGAAYEQYF
>14|TRBJ1-2|TRBD1|few|TRBV6-1
TGTGCCAGCAGAGAAACGGGACAGGCTCGCGGCTACACCTTC
CASRETGQARGYTF
>13|TRBJ2-5|TRBD2|-|TRBV5-5
TGTGCCAGCAGCTTTTCTAGCGGAGAGACCCAGTACTTC
CASSFSSGETQYF
>13|TRBJ1-6|-|once|TRBV11-3
TGTGCCAGCAGCTGGAACCGGGGTTCACCCCTCCACTTT
CASSWNRGSPLHF
>15|TRBJ1-1|TRBD1|-|TRBV7-2
TGTGCCAGCAGCTTGTTTGGGACAGGGGGAACTGAAGCTTTCTTT
CASSLFGTGGTEAFF
>13|TRBJ2-7|TRBD1|-|TRBV5-1
TGCGCCAGCCGCCGGGGGACAGGGGAGGAGCAGTACTTC
CASRRGTGEEQYF
>14|TRBJ2-3|TRBD2|-|TRBV19
TGTGCCAGTAGGTGGCGGGGGAACACAGATACGCAGTATTTT
CASRWRGNTDTQYF
>15|TRBJ2-1|TRBD2|-|TRBV6-6
TGTGCCACAAGGGGTGGGGGACTAGCAAACAATGAGCAGTTCTTC
CATRGGGLANNEQFF
>15|TRBJ1-1|TRBD1|few|TRBV4-1
TGCGCCAGCAGCCAGGGGAATACAGGGGTTGGTGAAGCTTTCTTT
CASSQGNTGVGEAFF
>13|TRBJ1-5|-|few|TRBV6-6
TGTGCCAGCAGTTACTCGAGGGATCAGCCCCAGCATTTT
CASSYSRDQPQHF
>14|TRBJ1-2|TRBD1|-|TRBV6-1
TGTGCCAGCAGTCCCGGACAGGGTTACTATGGCTACACCTTC
CASSPGQGYYGYTF
>17|TRBJ1-5|TRBD1|-|TRBV28
TGTGCCAGCAGTCCCTGGACAGGAAGTCCTAGCAATCAGCCCCAGCATTTT
CASSPWTGSPSNQPQHF
>14|TRBJ2-2|TRBD2|few|TRBV6-1
TGTGCCAGCAGCGGTTTAGCGGGGGCCGGGGAGCTGTTTTTT
CASSGLAGAGELFF
>13|TRBJ1-1|-|-|TRBV18
TGTGCCAGCTCGCCCGGGAGCCTGAATCCAGCTTTCTTT
CASSPGSLNPAFF
>16|TRBJ2-1|TRBD2|-|TRBV5-1
TGCGCCAGCAGCGACGGACTAGCGGGGGGGTACAATGAGCAGTTCTTC
CASSDGLAGGYNEQFF
>14|TRBJ1-1|TRBD1|-|TRBV6-6
TGTGCCAGCAGTTCAGGGGGGTCGGGCACTGAAGCTTTCTTT
CASSSGGSGTEAFF
>15|TRBJ2-1|TRBD1|once|TRBV28
TGTGCCAGCAGTTTAGGACAGGGGGTGGGCAATGAGCAGTTCTTC
CASSLGQGVGNEQFF
>13|TRBJ1-2|-|-|TRBV6-5
TGTGCCAGCATGCTCCCAGGAAGGGGCGGCTACACCTTC
CASMLPGRGGYTF
>15|TRBJ1-5|-|few|TRBV5-5
TGTGCCAGCAGCTTCCTGGGGCAGGTCAATCAGCCCCAGCATTTT
CASSFLGQVNQPQHF
>17|TRBJ2-3|-|-|TRBV19
TGTGCCAGTAGTATAGGGGTGACTCCTCCGAGCACAGATACGCAGTATTTT
CASSIGVTPPSTDTQYF
>14|TRBJ2-7|TRBD1|-|TRBV5-1
TGCGCCAGCAGCTCGCCGACAGGGGTCTACGAGCAGTACTTC
CASSSPTGVYEQYF
>16|TRBJ1-4|-|few|TRBV2
TGTGCCAGCAGTGTCGATTATACAGGGTTAAGTGGGGAACTGTTTTTT
CASSVDYTGLSGELFF
>14|TRBJ2-1|TRBD2|-|TRBV27
TGTGCCAGCAGCGAGGGACTAGCTAGCGATGAGCAGTTCTTC
CASSEGLASDEQFF
>15|TRBJ1-5|TRBD1|-|TRBV19
TGTGCCAGTAGGGACAGGGGAAATAGCAATCAGCCCCAGCATTTT
CASRDRGNSNQPQHF
>17|TRBJ2-1|TRBD1|-|TRBV27
TGTGCCAGCAGTTTTCCACAGGGGATGACTACCTACAATGAGCAGTTCTTC
CASSFPQGMTTYNEQFF
>13|TRBJ1-1|-|-|TRBV7-8
TGTGCCAGCAGCCCGCGCGCGAACACTGAAGCTTTCTTT
CASSPRANTEAFF
>14|TRBJ2-1|-|-|TRBV9
TGTGCCAGCAGCGTAGAGGAGGGGTGGAATGAGCAGTTCTTC
CASSVEEGWNEQFF
>15|TRBJ2-5|TRBD2|few|TRBV7-9
TGTGCCAGCAACCCGACGGGGGGAGTACAAGAGACCCAGTACTTC
CASNPTGGVQETQYF
>16|TRBJ2-7|TRBD1|-|TRBV4-3
TGCGCCAGCAGCCAAGACATAGGGACAGGGAACTACGAGCAGTACTTC
CASSQDIGTGNYEQYF
>17|TRBJ2-1|TRBD2|-|TRBV19
TGTGCCAGTAGTACCGTTCGGACTAGCGGGAGTTCCAATGAGCAGTTCTTC
CASSTVRTSGSSNEQFF
>17|TRBJ2-7|-|-|TRBV18
TGTGCCAGCTCAGAAAGGCCGAGGGGTAGCGGCCGCTACGAGCAGTACTTC
CASSERPRGSGRYEQYF
>13|TRBJ1-4|-|-|TRBV11-3
TGTGCCAGCAGCTTAGCTCAGAATGAAAAACTGTTTTTT
CASSLAQNEKLFF
>12|TRBJ2-7|-|-|TRBV6-6
TGTGCCAGCAGTTACCCACAGGACCGGGCATACTTC
CASSYPQDRAYF
>16|TRBJ2-3|TRBD2|-|TRBV6-5
TGTGCCAGCAGTTACCCCGGACTAGCGGGGGGAAATACGCAGTATTTT
CASSYPGLAGGNTQYF
>14|TRBJ2-1|TRBD2|few|TRBV6-1
TGTGCCGGACGAGTGGGAGGGTTTCAGAATGAGCAGTTCTTC
CAGRVGGFQNEQFF
>12|TRBJ1-5|-|few|TRBV2
TGTGCCAGTCAGAATAGCAATCAGCCCCAGCATTTT
CASQNSNQPQHF
>14|TRBJ1-1|-|-|TRBV4-3
TGCGCCAGCAGCCAAGACAGGGATTACACTGAAGCTTTCTTT
CASSQDRDYTEAFF
>15|TRBJ2-1|-|-|TRBV5-1
TGCGCCAGCAGCTTGGAGGTGGCTAGCTTCGGTGAGCAGTTCTTC
CASSLEVASFGEQFF
>16|TRBJ2-2|TRBD2|-|TRBV2
TGTGCCAGCAGTGATCTAGCGGTTTTAGGCGCCGGGGAGCTGTTTTTT
CASSDLAVLGAGELFF
>16|TRBJ2-3|TRBD2|-|TRBV11-3
TGTGCCAGCAGCTTATCAGCGGGAGGACCCACAGATACGCAGTATTTT
CASSLSAGGPTDTQYF
>17|TRBJ2-3|TRBD2|-|TRBV28
TGTGCCAGCAGAAATTTAGCGGGAGGCCTCATCACAGATACGCAGTATTTT
CASRNLAGGLITDTQYF
>13|TRBJ1-2|-|-|TRBV23-1
TGCGCCAGCAGTCCAGCAGAGTCTAGGAGCTACACCTTC
CASSPAESRSYTF
>14|TRBJ2-7|TRBD1|-|TRBV5-1
TGCGCCAGCAGCCCAGGACAGGGGGCTAGTGAGCAGTACTTC
CASSPGQGASEQYF
>15|TRBJ2-2|-|-|TRBV28
TGTGCCAGCAGTTTGGGGCGAGGCTACACCGGGGAGCTGTTTTTT
CASSLGRGYTGELFF
>15|TRBJ1-3|-|-|TRBV23-1
TGCGCCAGCAGTCAAAGGTACAGGTGTGGAAACACCATATATTTT
CASSQRYRCGNTIYF
>13|TRBJ1-2|-|-|TRBV19
TGTGCCAGTAGTCGTAAGTCCGATCGGGGCTACACCTTC
CASSRKSDRGYTF
>12|TRBJ2-7|-|few|TRBV6-5
TGTGCCAGCAGCTCCCCCGGGACATCGCAGTACTTC
CASSSPGTSQYF
>15|TRBJ1-5|-|-|TRBV6-6
TGTGCCAGCAGACCCCAGGGAATCAGCAATCAGCCCCAGCATTTT
CASRPQGISNQPQHF
>13|TRBJ2-4|-|-|TRBV11-2
TGTGCCAGCAGCCCCAATTCGGGAAACATTCAGTACTTC
CASSPNSGNIQYF
>13|TRBJ2-7|-|-|TRBV5-4
TGTGCCAGCAGCACGAGTACAGAGGGCGAGCAGTACTTC
CASSTSTEGEQYF
>16|TRBJ2-1|-|-|TRBV25-1
TGTGCCAGCAGTGTCGCAAACATGGCTAGCAGTGGTGAGCAGTTCTTC
CASSVANMASSGEQFF
>15|TRBJ2-5|TRBD1|-|TRBV19
TGTGCCAGTAGTATGTGGACAGGGCCCCAAGAGACCCAGTACTTC
CASSMWTGPQETQYF